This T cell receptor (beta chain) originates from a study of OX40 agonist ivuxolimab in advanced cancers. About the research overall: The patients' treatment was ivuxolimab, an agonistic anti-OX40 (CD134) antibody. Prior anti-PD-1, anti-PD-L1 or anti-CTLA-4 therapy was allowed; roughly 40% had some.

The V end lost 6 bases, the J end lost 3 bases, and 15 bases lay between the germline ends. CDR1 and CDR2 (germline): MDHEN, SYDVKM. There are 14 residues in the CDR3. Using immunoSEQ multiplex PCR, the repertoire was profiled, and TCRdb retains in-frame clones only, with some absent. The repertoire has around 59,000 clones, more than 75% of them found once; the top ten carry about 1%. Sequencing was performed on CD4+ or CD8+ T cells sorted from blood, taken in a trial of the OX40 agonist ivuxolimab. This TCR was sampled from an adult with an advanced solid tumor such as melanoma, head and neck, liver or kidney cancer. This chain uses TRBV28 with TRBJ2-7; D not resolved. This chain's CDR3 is CASSSGPNHYEQYF. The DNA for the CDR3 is TGTGCCAGCAGCTCTGGACCGAACCACTACGAGCAGTACTTC. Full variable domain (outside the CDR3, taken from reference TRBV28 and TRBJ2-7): DVKVTQSSRYLVKRTGEKVFLECVQDMDHENMFWYRQDPGLGLRLIYFSYDVKMKEKGDIPEGYSVSREKKERFSLILESASTNQTSMYLCASSSGPNHYEQYFGPGTRLTVT.